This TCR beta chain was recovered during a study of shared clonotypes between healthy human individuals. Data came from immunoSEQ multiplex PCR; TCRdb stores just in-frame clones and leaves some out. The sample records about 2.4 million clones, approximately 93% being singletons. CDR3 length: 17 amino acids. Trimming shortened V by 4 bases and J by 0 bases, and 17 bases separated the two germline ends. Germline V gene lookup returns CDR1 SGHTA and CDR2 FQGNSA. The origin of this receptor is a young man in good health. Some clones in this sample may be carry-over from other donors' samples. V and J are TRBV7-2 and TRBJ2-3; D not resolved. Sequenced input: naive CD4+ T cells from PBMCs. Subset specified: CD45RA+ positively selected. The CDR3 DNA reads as TGTGCCAGCAGCTCGCCTAAAGGGCGGTCTAGCACAGATACGCAGTATTTT. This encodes CASSSPKGRSSTDTQYF.